These 26 T cell receptor beta chains share one sample of origin, sequenced in a study of identical twins. Each CDR3 protein is one row after TCRdb ran MiXCR on the 5' RACE reads. In the table there are 510,000 or so distinct CDR3 sequences, 13% to 15% of which are singletons. These same data were also listed under a study on yellow fever vaccine responses in identical twins.

Sequencing was done on a sample of CD4+ T cells sorted from blood. The receptors stem from a woman aged 18 to 35 in good health.

This clonotype came up many times. The chain employs TRBV29-1 and TRBJ2-3; 10 nucleotides align to TRBD2. V was clipped by 7 bases and J by 5 bases; unmatched bases: 6. The CDR3 loop spans 13 amino acids. Germline loops: CDR1 SQVTM, CDR2 ANQGSEA. The CDR3 is CSGLAGDGDTQYF. CDR3 DNA sequence: TGCAGCGGCCTAGCGGGAGATGGAGATACGCAGTATTTT.

This clonotype has a handful of counts. V gene TRBV12-5 combines with J gene TRBJ2-1; the D gene could be TRBD1 or TRBD2 (5 bases each). V lost 1 base, J lost 12 bases, and 13 bases lay in between. This CDR3 contains 13 residues. The V gene's germline CDR1 is LGHNT and CDR2 FRNRAP. The CDR3 DNA reads TGTGCTAGTGGTTTGGCCCACACTAGGGGGCAGTTCTTC. Translating it yields CASGLAHTRGQFF.

This clonotype appeared many times. This sequence joins TRBV7-8 and TRBJ1-5, with D hard to call. The germline gives CDR1 SGHVS, CDR2 FQNEAQ. V gave up 0 bases and J gave up 3 bases, with 6 bases separating them. The CDR3 contains 14 residues. The CDR3 DNA follows: TGTGCCAGCAGCTTAGCTACAAACAATCAGCCCCAGCATTTT. Its protein product is CASSLATNNQPQHF.

This clonotype turned up a few times. V and J are TRBV11-2 and TRBJ2-2; 13 nucleotides agree with TRBD2. V lost 1 base and J lost 6; bases outside the gene matches: 2. The CDR3 covers 16 residues. Germline CDR1 reads SGHAT; CDR2 reads FQNNGV. DNA of the CDR3: TGTGCCAGCAGCTTAGGGACTAGCGGGGGTCCCGGGGAGCTGTTTTTT. Protein sequence: CASSLGTSGGPGELFF.

This clonotype appeared a few times. V and J are TRBV20-1 and TRBJ2-1; 8 nucleotides match TRBD2. CDR3 length equals 15 residues. The trim removed 6 bases at V and 7 bases at J, leaving 14 bases unmatched. Germline V lookup: CDR1 DFQATT, CDR2 SNEGSKA (reference sequence). The CDR3: CSAASTSGSTNEQFF. As DNA, the CDR3 is TGCAGTGCGGCAAGCACCAGCGGGAGTACGAATGAGCAGTTCTTC.

This clonotype was observed a handful of times. This chain joins TRBV6-2 or TRBV6-3 and TRBJ2-7; 8 bases agree with TRBD2. This CDR3 is built from 16 residues. V was pared by 2 bases and J by 1 base, with 7 bases of the junction left unmatched. Germline CDR1 and CDR2: MNHEY and SVGEGT. The CDR3 region is CASSYPKRGKSYEQYF. CDR3 nucleotide sequence: TGTGCCAGCAGTTACCCCAAGCGGGGGAAGTCCTACGAGCAGTACTTC.

On this clonotype: The junction departs from germline at one end; a sequencing error may be responsible. This chain links TRBV24-1 with TRBJ2-5; D is possibly TRBD1 (6 bases). CDR1 and CDR2 from the germline V gene are KGHDR and SFDVKD. CDR3 length: 16 amino acids. The CDR3 region has the DNA TGTGCCACCAGTGATTACCCTCAGGGGTTACAAGATACCCAGTACTTC. It translates to CATSDYPQGLQDTQYF.

This clonotype was found many times. This chain links TRBV24-1 with TRBJ2-2; no definite D call. Germline CDR1 and CDR2: KGHDR and SFDVKD. The CDR3 extends over 14 amino acids. V was shortened by 2 bases and J by 7 bases, with 10 bases between the two germline ends. The CDR3 region is CATSDSRDDGELFF. The CDR3 DNA sequence: TGTGCCACCAGTGATTCTAGGGATGACGGGGAGCTGTTTTTT.

This chain connects TRBV10-2 to TRBJ2-3; no definite D call. The CDR3 runs to 12 residues. The germline CDR1 and CDR2 sequences are WSHSY and SAAADI. V was cut by 10 bases and J by 2 bases, with 10 bases left in between. This CDR3 is CATRTVTDTQYF. Written as DNA, the CDR3 is TGCGCCACCCGGACCGTCACAGATACGCAGTATTTT.

The gene calls are TRBV3-1 and TRBJ2-2, with D unclear. Germline V gene data show CDR1 as LGHDT and CDR2 as YNNKEL (reference sequence). V was clipped by 0 bases and J by 5 bases, with 10 bases between them. CDR3 length: 15 residues. The DNA of the CDR3 is TGTGCCAGCAGCCAAGATCAAAGGCAGACCGGGGAGCTGTTTTTT. It codes for CASSQDQRQTGELFF.

This clonotype occurred a few times. The chain links TRBV6-6 to TRBJ2-3; TRBD2 matches 8 bases. In germline, CDR1 is MNHNY, CDR2 SVGAGI (reference sequence). The ends lost 2 bases at V and 5 bases at J; junction bases unmatched: 0. The CDR3 contains 13 residues. Here the CDR3 DNA reads TGTGCCAGCAGTTACGCGGGGGGAGATACGCAGTATTTT. This gives the protein CASSYAGGDTQYF.

This clonotype was counted only a few times. The chain has TRBV10-3 and TRBJ2-2, with TRBD1 as a possible D gene (6 bases). Per germline, CDR1 ENHRY and CDR2 SYGVKD. The CDR3 extends over 15 amino acids. Deletions cut 3 bases from V and 4 bases from J, with 12 bases between. CDR3 sequence (DNA): TGTGCCATCAGTGACGTCGGACAGTCCACCGGGGAGCTGTTTTTT. Encoded protein: CAISDVGQSTGELFF.

This clonotype was picked up many times. The chain is built from TRBV20-1 and TRBJ1-2, with a tentative D call TRBD1 (5 bases). This CDR3 region has 13 residues. V lost 3 bases to trimming and J lost 4 bases, with 12 bases between them. Germline-derived CDR1 and CDR2 are DFQATT and SNEGSKA (reference sequence). CDR3 coding DNA: TGCAGTGCTAGCGCCAGGGCGGGCTATGGCTACACCTTC. Translation gives CSASARAGYGYTF.

This clonotype was picked up a small number of times. This chain links TRBV6-1 with TRBJ2-3; TRBD2 matches 8 bases. From germline, CDR1 is MNHNS and CDR2 SASEGT. The CDR3 sequence is 15 residues long. The V gene end was trimmed by 2 bases and the J gene end by 4 bases; junction bases not matched to a gene: 5. The DNA for the CDR3 is TGTGCCAGCAGTGAACCCGGGGGGGCCTCAGATACGCAGTATTTT. Its translation is CASSEPGGASDTQYF.

V gene TRBV4-2 combines with J gene TRBJ1-5; 8 bases are a match to TRBD1. The CDR3 is 19 residues long. CDR1 LGHNA and CDR2 YNFKEQ come from the germline V gene. V trimming: 3 bases; J trimming: 0 bases; junction bases outside the gene matches: 13. The CDR3 loop is CASSQETGASYFSNQPQHF. CDR3 DNA sequence: TGTGCCAGCAGCCAGGAGACAGGGGCCAGCTATTTTAGCAATCAGCCCCAGCATTTT.

This clonotype was seen repeatedly, ten times or more. The chain combines TRBV5-1 with TRBJ1-1, with D unclear. The length of the CDR3 is 14 residues. From germline, CDR1 is SGHRS and CDR2 YFSETQ. Trimming stripped 0 bases from V and 6 bases from J, with 12 bases between. Here the CDR3 reads CASSLGGVNAEAFF. The CDR3 DNA is TGCGCCAGCAGCTTGGGTGGGGTAAACGCTGAAGCTTTCTTT.

This clonotype was recorded at least ten times. This chain connects TRBV4-2 to TRBJ2-7; 9 bases align to TRBD2. The V segment lost 4 bases and the J segment 0 bases; nucleotides outside the gene matches: 7. The germline V gene encodes CDR1 LGHNA and CDR2 YNFKEQ. The CDR3 is 16 amino acids. CDR3 region: CASSPLGSGSSYEQYF. CDR3 sequence (DNA): TGTGCCAGCAGCCCCCTAGGTAGCGGGAGCTCCTACGAGCAGTACTTC.

The rearrangement uses TRBV5-1 and TRBJ1-2; D may be TRBD1 (6 bases). The CDR3 covers 14 residues. CDR1 and CDR2 (germline): SGHRS, YFSETQ. V was trimmed by 3 bases and J by 8 bases, leaving 17 bases between them. The CDR3 bases are TGCGCCAGCAGCTCGGGACGGGGGGCGGAAGGCTACACCTTC. The encoded protein is CASSSGRGAEGYTF. The whole variable domain, filled in from reference TRBV5-1 and TRBJ1-2, reads KAGVTQTPRYLIKTRGQQVTLSCSPISGHRSVSWYQQTPGQGLQFLFEYFSETQRNKGNFPGRFSGRQFSNSRSEMNVSTLELGDSALYLCASSSGRGAEGYTFGSGTRLTVV.

The V call is TRBV29-1, the J call TRBJ1-1, with D possibly TRBD1 on 6 matching bases. In germline, CDR1 is SQVTM, CDR2 ANQGSEA. Trimming shortened V by 4 bases and J by 1 base, and 16 bases separated the two germline ends. This CDR3 has 15 amino acids. The CDR3 loop is CSVVQGIFQNTEAFF. The CDR3 DNA sequence: TGCAGCGTTGTTCAGGGGATTTTTCAGAACACTGAAGCTTTCTTT.

This clonotype appeared a single time. The rearrangement joins TRBV23-1 to TRBJ2-1, with D perhaps assigned TRBD1 or TRBD2 (5 bases each). TRBV23-1 is identified as an open reading frame with a role that is uncertain. The CDR3 is 16 amino acids. The V gene lost 0 bases and the J gene lost 8 bases, with 17 bases spanning the gap. The CDR3 protein is CASSQSLGTRRDEQFF. DNA for the CDR3: TGCGCCAGCAGTCAATCACTTGGGACGCGAAGGGATGAGCAGTTCTTC.

This clonotype was picked up a small number of times. This chain links TRBV5-1 with TRBJ2-3; D gene unclear. The V end lost 2 bases, the J end lost 4 bases, and 5 bases lay between the germline ends. The V gene's germline CDR1 is SGHRS and CDR2 YFSETQ. There are 12 residues in the CDR3. CDR3 residues: CASSLEPDTQYF. In DNA form, the CDR3 reads TGCGCCAGCAGCTTAGAACCAGATACGCAGTATTTT.

V usage is TRBV24-1 and J usage is TRBJ2-7; no clear D gene. CDR1 and CDR2 (germline): KGHDR, SFDVKD. This CDR3 is 14 amino acids long. V shed 4 bases and J shed 2 bases, with 11 bases lying between them. The CDR3 here is CATSDRYRPYEQYF. The CDR3 region has the DNA TGTGCCACCAGTGACCGCTACCGTCCCTACGAGCAGTACTTC.

The chain carries TRBV7-2 and TRBJ2-6; the match to TRBD1 covers 9 bases. CDR1 is SGHTA, CDR2 FQGNSA, per germline. V lost 6 bases to trimming and J lost 4 bases; unmatched junction nucleotides: 7. CDR3 length: 16 amino acids. The CDR3 DNA reads TGTGCCAGCAGTACAGGGGGCGCCGAGGGGGCCAACGTCCTGACTTTC. It specifies CASSTGGAEGANVLTF.

This chain connects TRBV19 to TRBJ2-1; 10 nucleotides align to TRBD2. Germline V gives CDR1 LNHDA, CDR2 SQIVND (reference sequence). CDR3 length equals 15 residues. The ends lost 3 bases at V and 8 bases at J; junction bases unmatched: 7. CDR3 coding DNA: TGTGCCAGTAGTATGGTGTCTAGCGGGAGCTATGAGCAGTTCTTC. Encoded protein: CASSMVSSGSYEQFF.

This clonotype was recorded a few times. The chain carries TRBV5-1 and TRBJ2-7; D call uncertain. The germline V and J ends were trimmed by 0 bases and 3 bases, with 16 bases remaining between them. In germline, CDR1 is SGHRS, CDR2 YFSETQ. The CDR3 runs to 16 residues. CDR3 sequence reads: CASSLGPSDLDYEQYV. CDR3 DNA: TGCGCCAGCAGCTTGGGCCCCTCGGATCTCGACTACGAGCAGTACGTC.

This clonotype came up a few times. The V call is TRBV7-9, the J call TRBJ1-4; 7 nucleotides agree with TRBD1. Germline CDR1 SEHNR, CDR2 FQNEAQ (reference sequence). CDR3 length equals 15 residues. V trimming: 5 bases; J trimming: 2 bases; junction bases outside the gene matches: 5. CDR3 coding DNA: TGTGCCAGCAGCCACGACAGGGTGACTAATGAAAAACTGTTTTTT. It translates to CASSHDRVTNEKLFF.